These 5 T cell receptor beta chains were all obtained from the same sample, sequenced in a study of T cells after yellow fever vaccination. TCRdb fed the 5' RACE reads into MiXCR, producing one record per CDR3 protein. The sample has under 600,000 distinct CDR3 sequences, 20% to 25% seen once. Source: PBMCs, taken approximately 22 days after the first yellow fever vaccination. Receptor source: a man between 18 and 29 years old who received the YFV17D yellow fever vaccine.

This clonotype was observed a handful of times. The chain has TRBV24-1 and TRBJ2-3; 9 nucleotides match TRBD2. This CDR3 has 15 residues. Per germline, CDR1 KGHDR and CDR2 SFDVKD. The trim removed 3 bases at V and 1 base at J, leaving 1 base unmatched. This CDR3 reads CATSDRTSGTDTQYF. DNA for the CDR3: TGTGCCACCAGTGATCGGACTAGCGGCACAGATACGCAGTATTTT.

This clonotype occurred a few times. The CDR3 DNA is TGTGCCAGCGAGACAAGGACCCACACCGGGGAGCTGTTTTTT. Protein: CASETRTHTGELFF. The rearrangement uses TRBV12-3 or TRBV12-4 and TRBJ2-2, with no clear D. This CDR3 has 14 amino acids. Trimming took off 8 bases at V and 3 bases at J, with 13 bases between the two ends.

This chain uses TRBV5-1 with TRBJ2-5; TRBD2 aligns across 11 bases. The CDR3 contains 15 residues. Unmatched junction bases numbered 9, after V lost 4 bases and J lost 7 bases. Per germline, CDR1 SGHRS and CDR2 YFSETQ. CDR3 protein: CASSTSGGQWRTQYF. The CDR3 DNA is TGCGCCAGCAGCACTAGCGGGGGCCAATGGAGGACCCAGTACTTC.

This clonotype was seen many times. V usage is TRBV7-2 and J usage is TRBJ2-1, with 10 bases matching TRBD2. The CDR3 runs 15 residues. In germline, CDR1 is SGHTA, CDR2 FQGNSA. The V gene end was trimmed by 5 bases and the J gene end by 6 bases; junction bases not matched to a gene: 7. The CDR3 loop is CASSAGLAGANEQFF. The DNA for the CDR3 is TGTGCCAGCAGCGCAGGGCTAGCGGGAGCCAATGAGCAGTTCTTC.

This clonotype was found a few times. The rearrangement uses TRBV9 and TRBJ2-5; maybe TRBD2 (7 bases). The CDR3 runs to 11 residues. CDR1 and CDR2 (germline): SGDLS, YYNGEE. Between the trimmed V and J ends, which lost 7 bases and 7 bases, there was a span of 11 bases. The CDR3 coding sequence is TGTGCCAGCGAAGGGGGGGGGACCCAGTACTTC. Its protein is CASEGGGTQYF.